Reported below is one T cell receptor beta chain. This record comes from a study of blood T cell repertoires in COVID-19. Study details: Samples of COVID-19 (acute and convalescent) were obtained from the United States, Italy and Spain.

The V end lost 5 bases, the J end lost 6 bases, and 20 bases lay between the germline ends. This CDR3 contains 14 residues. Germline CDR1 is GTSNPN and CDR2 is SVGIG (reference sequence). Assay: immunoSEQ multiplex PCR; the TCRdb copy retains only in-frame clones and omits some. Seen here are 290,000 or so clones, almost 85% observed once, and the top ten hold 5.1%. The sequenced sample consisted of peripheral blood. This sequence originates from a man aged 45-65 years with active or convalescent COVID-19. The V gene is TRBV30, the J gene TRBJ2-7, with a weak D call TRBD2 (6 bases). Written as DNA, the CDR3 is TGTGCCTGGGGCCGGGGGACTGCCAAGGGCGAGCAGTACTTC. The encoded protein is CAWGRGTAKGEQYF.